The 8 T cell receptor beta chains below all came from one sample that was sequenced in a study of blood T cell repertoires in COVID-19. The protocol was immunoSEQ multiplex PCR, while the TCRdb copy is restricted to in-frame clones and leaves out a portion. The repertoire holds around 200,000 clones, roughly 89% seen once, with about a tenth in the top ten. Sequencing was performed on PBMCs or T cells enriched from blood (not recorded which). The receptors originated from a man aged 18 to 30 with acute COVID-19.

The V and J genes are TRBV7-9 and TRBJ2-2; TRBD2 might be the D (5 bases). The length of the CDR3 is 13 residues. Per the germline V gene, CDR1 is SEHNR and CDR2 is FQNEAQ (reference sequence). The V and J ends lost 3 bases and 3 bases respectively, with 5 bases between them. The CDR3 DNA reads TGTGCCAGCAGCTTGAGGGACACCGGGGAGCTGTTTTTT. Protein sequence: CASSLRDTGELFF.

V and J are TRBV28 and TRBJ2-3, with 10 positions matching TRBD2. Germline V CDR1 and CDR2: MDHEN, SYDVKM. V was clipped by 4 bases and J by 0 bases; unmatched bases: 4. The CDR3 contains 16 residues. The CDR3 DNA follows: TGTGCCAGCAGTTGGACTAGCGGCAAGAGCACAGATACGCAGTATTTT. Translated, it gives CASSWTSGKSTDTQYF.

The gene calls are TRBV2 and TRBJ2-3; unclear D gene. Germline CDR1 SNHLY, CDR2 FYNNEI. V was cut by 5 bases and J by 0 bases, with 9 bases left in between. This CDR3 comprises 14 residues. The DNA for the CDR3 is TGTGCCAGCAGTCTACGGAGTAGCACAGATACGCAGTATTTT. It specifies CASSLRSSTDTQYF.

This chain uses TRBV7-2 with TRBJ2-5, with no clear D. The CDR3 runs 15 residues. Trimming took off 1 base at V and 0 bases at J, with 9 bases between the two ends. Germline assignment: CDR1 SGHTA and CDR2 FQGNSA. DNA for the CDR3: TGTGCCAGCAGCTTAGGAACATACCACCAAGAGACCCAGTACTTC. Translated: CASSLGTYHQETQYF. Looking up the rest from reference TRBV7-2 and TRBJ2-5 gives the full variable domain: GAGVSQSPSNKVTEKGKDVELRCDPISGHTALYWYRQSLGQGLEFLIYFQGNSAPDKSGLPSDRFSAERTGGSVSTLTIQRTQQEDSAVYLCASSLGTYHQETQYFGPGTRLLVL.

This chain links TRBV3-1 (or the pseudogene TRBV3-2) with TRBJ2-6; D is possibly TRBD1 (6 bases). The CDR3 totals 20 residues. CDR1 and CDR2 (germline): LGHDT, YNNKEL (reference sequence). The V and J ends lost 1 base and 4 bases respectively, with 23 bases between them. This CDR3 is CASSQALGRGSVSGANVLTF. The DNA for the CDR3 is TGTGCCAGCAGCCAAGCATTGGGCAGGGGTTCCGTATCCGGGGCCAACGTCCTGACTTTC.

This CDR3 is CASSLGVAVGRETKNIQYF. In nucleotides, the CDR3 is TGTGCCAGCAGCTTAGGAGTGGCAGTGGGGCGGGAGACCAAAAACATTCAGTACTTC. This chain joins TRBV13 and TRBJ2-4; 7 bases fit TRBD2. The CDR3 extends over 19 amino acids. Unmatched junction bases numbered 13, after V lost 0 bases and J lost 2 bases. Germline-derived CDR1 and CDR2 are PRHDT and FYEKMQ (reference sequence).

The genes are TRBV28 and TRBJ1-1; unclear D gene. CDR1 and CDR2 (germline): MDHEN, SYDVKM. CDR3 length: 15 amino acids. V was cut by 3 bases and J by 4 bases, with 15 bases left in between. CDR3 residues: CASSFNGGRVTEAFF. The CDR3 region has the DNA TGTGCCAGCAGTTTTAACGGCGGCCGGGTCACTGAAGCTTTCTTT.

The genes are TRBV28 and TRBJ2-7; D is possibly TRBD1 (7 bases). Trimming removed 5 bases at V and 4 bases at J, with 12 bases between. The CDR3 extends over 13 amino acids. In germline, CDR1 is MDHEN, CDR2 SYDVKM. In DNA form, the CDR3 reads TGTGCCAGCAGTGGGCAGGGGGGATACGAGCAGTACTTC. This encodes CASSGQGGYEQYF.